The clone carrying this T cell receptor beta chain was observed a few times. Its antigen is undetermined. The record originates from a study of OX40 agonist ivuxolimab in advanced cancers. Study conclusions and caveats: Averaging showed that CD8+ T cells had more expanded clones than CD4+ did.

Assay used: immunoSEQ multiplex PCR; TCRdb lists only in-frame clones, some missing. The sample lists about 53,000 clones; 80% to 85% were seen once. Per germline, CDR1 KGHSH and CDR2 LQKENI. The CDR3 runs 11 residues. V was trimmed by 5 bases and J by 1 base, leaving 2 bases between them. This receptor was identified in an adult with an advanced solid tumor such as melanoma, head and neck, liver or kidney cancer. V is TRBV18 and J is TRBJ1-1; D is uncertain. The sequenced sample was CD4+ or CD8+ T cells sorted from blood, obtained in a trial of the OX40 agonist ivuxolimab. The CDR3 here is CASSANTEAFF. For the CDR3, the DNA is TGTGCCAGCTCAGCGAACACTGAAGCTTTCTTT. Full variable domain (remainder filled in from reference TRBV18 and TRBJ1-1): NAGVMQNPRHLVRRRGQEARLRCSPMKGHSHVYWYRQLPEEGLKFMVYLQKENIIDESGMPKERFSAEFPKEGPSILRIQQVVRGDSAAYFCASSANTEAFFGQGTRLTVV.